This T cell receptor (beta chain) was sequenced in a study of T-cell reconstitution after alpha-beta-depleted transplantation in children. The TCRbeta library incorporated unique molecular identifiers. MiXCR, applied by TCRdb to the PCR reads, yields one record per CDR3 protein. This sample has roughly 420,000 distinct CDR3 sequences; around 15% occur once, and the top ten carry over 25%. Study outcomes and limitations: T-cell numbers and diversity, one year after transplant, stemmed largely from T cells that were newly produced.

As regards this clonotype: Its antigen is as yet unknown.

From germline, CDR1 is SGHAT and CDR2 FQDESV (reference sequence). The CDR3 sequence is 18 residues long. V was shortened by 0 bases and J by 2 bases, with 20 bases between the two germline ends. This sequence was found in a boy younger than two who had a stem cell transplant for Wiskott-Aldrich syndrome, so the T cells may come from the graft donor. Sequences were derived from PBMCs, mostly from graft donor cells, sampled 360 days after TCRalphabeta/CD19-depleted stem cell transplant. The V call is TRBV11-1, the J call TRBJ2-7; D may be TRBD1 (6 bases). The CDR3 sequence: CASSLAPKAGTKTYEQYF. The CDR3 DNA reads TGTGCCAGCAGCTTAGCGCCAAAGGCCGGGACAAAAACCTACGAGCAGTACTTC. The full variable domain, its missing parts supplied by reference TRBV11-1 and TRBJ2-7, is EAEVAQSPRYKITEKSQAVAFWCDPISGHATLYWYRQILGQGPELLVQFQDESVVDDSQLPKDRFSAERLKGVDSTLKIQPAELGDSAMYLCASSLAPKAGTKTYEQYFGPGTRLTVT.